This T cell receptor beta chain comes out of a study of cytomegalovirus exposure and HLA in healthy donors. Study-wide context: Researchers previously reported finding roughly 120 million unique TCR beta sequences from some 180 million T cells. About 80 million unique TCRs from HLA-typed donors made up an early data release. Study-level results: In a later analysis, compared with equally common non-associated chains, HLA-associated beta chains were more expanded. Earlier results showed most TCR beta V segments being productive about 87% or about 30% of the time.

This clone was seen once. The antigen is undetermined. Primers: 60 Vbeta forward and 13 Jbeta reverse. Measured with immunoSEQ multiplex PCR; TCRdb has only the in-frame clones, and not every one. The table records roughly 100,000 clones, about 76% of them present only once. V lost 0 bases to trimming and J lost 6 bases, with 6 bases between them. The CDR3 length is 13 residues. Germline loops: CDR1 SGDLS, CDR2 YYNGEE. The TCR originated in a woman aged 50 to 60 in good health and CMV-seropositive. The rearrangement joins TRBV9 to TRBJ2-2; no reliable D call. What was sequenced was PBMCs. This chain's CDR3 is CASSVAMAGELFF. In DNA form, the CDR3 reads TGTGCCAGCAGCGTAGCTATGGCCGGGGAGCTGTTTTTT.